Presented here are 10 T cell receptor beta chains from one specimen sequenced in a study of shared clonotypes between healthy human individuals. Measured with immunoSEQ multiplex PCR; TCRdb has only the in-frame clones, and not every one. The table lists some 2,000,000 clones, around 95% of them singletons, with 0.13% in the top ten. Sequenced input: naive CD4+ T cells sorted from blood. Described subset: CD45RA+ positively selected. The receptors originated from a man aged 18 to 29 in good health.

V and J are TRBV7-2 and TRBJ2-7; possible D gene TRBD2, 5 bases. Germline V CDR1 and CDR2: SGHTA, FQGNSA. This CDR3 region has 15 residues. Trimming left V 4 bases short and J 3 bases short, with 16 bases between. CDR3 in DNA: TGTGCCAGCAGCTCGGCCGGGAAAATATACTACGAGCAGTACTTC. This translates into CASSSAGKIYYEQYF.

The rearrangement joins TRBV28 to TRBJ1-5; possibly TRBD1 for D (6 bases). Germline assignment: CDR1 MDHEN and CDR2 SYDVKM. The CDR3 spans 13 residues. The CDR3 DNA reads TGTTGTACGGGAGGGGGACTCAATCAGCCCCAGCATTTT. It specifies CCTGGGLNQPQHF.

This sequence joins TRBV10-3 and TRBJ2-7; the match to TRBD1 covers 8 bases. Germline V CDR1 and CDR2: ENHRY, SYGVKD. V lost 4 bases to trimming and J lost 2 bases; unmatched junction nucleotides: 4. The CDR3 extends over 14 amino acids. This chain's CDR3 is CAISGGQGPYEQYF. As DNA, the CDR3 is TGTGCCATCAGTGGAGGACAGGGTCCCTACGAGCAGTACTTC.

The CDR3 nucleotides read TGTGCCAGCAGTGAACCGGGACAGGGCCGGAGTGGTGAGCAGTTCTTC. Encoded protein: CASSEPGQGRSGEQFF. The rearrangement uses TRBV25-1 and TRBJ2-1, with 9 bases matching TRBD1. The J segment lost 9 bases and the V segment lost 2 bases, leaving 11 bases of the junction unmatched. CDR3 length: 16 residues. Germline assignment: CDR1 MGHDK and CDR2 SYGVNS.

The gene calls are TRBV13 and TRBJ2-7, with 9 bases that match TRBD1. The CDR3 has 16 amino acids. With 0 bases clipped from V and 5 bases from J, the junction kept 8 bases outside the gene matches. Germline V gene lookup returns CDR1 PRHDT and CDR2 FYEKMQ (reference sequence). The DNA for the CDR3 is TGTGCCAGCAGCTTAGGGGACCGGGACAGGGCCCACGAGCAGTACTTC. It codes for CASSLGDRDRAHEQYF.

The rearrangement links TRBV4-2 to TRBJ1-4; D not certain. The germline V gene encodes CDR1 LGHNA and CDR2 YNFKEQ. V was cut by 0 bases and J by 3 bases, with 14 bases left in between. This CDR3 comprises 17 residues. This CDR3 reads CASSQDNRATANEKLFF. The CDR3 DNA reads TGTGCCAGCAGCCAAGATAACCGGGCAACAGCTAATGAAAAACTGTTTTTT.

In DNA form, the CDR3 reads TGTGCCTTACTTGGACGCGACGAGCAGTACTTC. Translating gives CALLGRDEQYF. The chain carries TRBV30 and TRBJ2-7; D call uncertain. Trimming removed 7 bases at V and 5 bases at J, with 12 bases between. The CDR3 loop spans 11 amino acids. CDR1 and CDR2 from the germline V gene are GTSNPN and SVGIG (reference sequence).

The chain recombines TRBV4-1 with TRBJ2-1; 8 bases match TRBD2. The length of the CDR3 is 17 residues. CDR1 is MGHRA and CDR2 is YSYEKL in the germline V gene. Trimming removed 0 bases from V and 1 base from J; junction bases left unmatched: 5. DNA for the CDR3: TGCGCCAGCAGCCAAGAGACAAGCGGGAGTTCCTACAATGAGCAGTTCTTC. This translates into CASSQETSGSSYNEQFF.

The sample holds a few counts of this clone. CDR3 loop: CASWKGQGDGYTF. The CDR3 coding sequence is TGTGCCAGCTGGAAGGGACAGGGTGATGGCTACACCTTC. The chain has TRBV18 and TRBJ1-2; 9 bases map to TRBD1. J was trimmed by 6 bases and V by 7 bases; bases with no gene match: 6. This CDR3 comprises 13 residues. The germline V gene encodes CDR1 KGHSH and CDR2 LQKENI.

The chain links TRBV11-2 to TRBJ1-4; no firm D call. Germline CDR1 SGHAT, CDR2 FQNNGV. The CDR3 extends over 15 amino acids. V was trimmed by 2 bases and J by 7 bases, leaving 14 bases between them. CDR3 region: CASSLQGPWSEKLFF. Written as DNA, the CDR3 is TGTGCCAGCAGCTTACAAGGTCCGTGGAGTGAAAAACTGTTTTTT.